The sequence of this TCR beta chain was determined in a study of vaccination and CD4 T cells after COVID-19. Study-wide background: Cells were stimulated with overlapping spike peptide pools from SARS-CoV-2, HCoV-NL63, HCoV-OC43 and HCoV-229E.

Study outcomes and limitations: Among reactive clones from convalescent patients, a median about 83% appeared only post-vaccination.

CDR3 length: 13 amino acids. Between the trimmed V and J ends, which lost 5 bases and 0 bases, there was a span of 10 bases. Germline CDR1 DFQATT, CDR2 SNEGSKA (reference sequence). This clonotype came up a few times. Its antigen remains unknown. Sequencing of the DNA from cultured CD4+ T cells was carried out with the Oncomine TCR Beta short-read assay. TCRdb called the PCR reads again in MiXCR, with one record for every CDR3 protein. The sample yields roughly 19,000 distinct CDR3 sequences, over 35% seen once. Time point denoted: late sampling 161 to 241 days after vaccination in a few convalescent patients. Documented treatment: roughly 10-day PBMC culture with coronavirus spike peptide pools or control peptides (ViraFEST assay). Convalescent patients tested SARS-CoV-2 PCR positive from March to December 2020, before Alpha, Beta and Delta emerged.

Sample: CD4+ T cells from blood, cultured in vitro, taken about 7 months after SARS-CoV-2 vaccination. The receptor comes from a human donor who had recovered from COVID-19. The chain has TRBV20-1 and TRBJ1-2, with a weak D call TRBD1 (5 bases). The CDR3 spells CSASDSTNYGYTF. Here the CDR3 DNA reads TGCAGTGCTTCCGACAGCACTAACTATGGCTACACCTTC.